This T cell receptor beta chain is from a study of cytomegalovirus exposure and HLA in healthy donors. General observations from the study: Many donors shared some public TCRs, even though most TCR sequences were rare. The classifier, whose performance was assessed in both the original and validation cohorts, reportedly diagnosed cytomegalovirus status with high specificity and sensitivity.

To note about this clone: No antigen is known for it.

Germline CDR1 reads LNHDA; CDR2 reads SQIVND (reference sequence). Losses at the gene ends were 7 bases for V and 5 bases for J; bases not matched to a gene: 14. The CDR3 length is 16 residues. Produced via immunoSEQ multiplex PCR; TCRdb's table is partial and in-frame only. The repertoire includes over 120,000 clones, over 80% of them detected once, and about 6.7% sits in the top ten. This TCR derives from a woman aged 25 to 39 in good health and CMV-seropositive. J is TRBJ2-5 and V is TRBV19, with 9 bases identical to TRBD1. The material sequenced was PBMCs. The CDR3 DNA follows: TGTGCCAGTATGGAAACCGGGACAGGGTTCCGGGAGACCCAGTACTTC. It codes for CASMETGTGFRETQYF.